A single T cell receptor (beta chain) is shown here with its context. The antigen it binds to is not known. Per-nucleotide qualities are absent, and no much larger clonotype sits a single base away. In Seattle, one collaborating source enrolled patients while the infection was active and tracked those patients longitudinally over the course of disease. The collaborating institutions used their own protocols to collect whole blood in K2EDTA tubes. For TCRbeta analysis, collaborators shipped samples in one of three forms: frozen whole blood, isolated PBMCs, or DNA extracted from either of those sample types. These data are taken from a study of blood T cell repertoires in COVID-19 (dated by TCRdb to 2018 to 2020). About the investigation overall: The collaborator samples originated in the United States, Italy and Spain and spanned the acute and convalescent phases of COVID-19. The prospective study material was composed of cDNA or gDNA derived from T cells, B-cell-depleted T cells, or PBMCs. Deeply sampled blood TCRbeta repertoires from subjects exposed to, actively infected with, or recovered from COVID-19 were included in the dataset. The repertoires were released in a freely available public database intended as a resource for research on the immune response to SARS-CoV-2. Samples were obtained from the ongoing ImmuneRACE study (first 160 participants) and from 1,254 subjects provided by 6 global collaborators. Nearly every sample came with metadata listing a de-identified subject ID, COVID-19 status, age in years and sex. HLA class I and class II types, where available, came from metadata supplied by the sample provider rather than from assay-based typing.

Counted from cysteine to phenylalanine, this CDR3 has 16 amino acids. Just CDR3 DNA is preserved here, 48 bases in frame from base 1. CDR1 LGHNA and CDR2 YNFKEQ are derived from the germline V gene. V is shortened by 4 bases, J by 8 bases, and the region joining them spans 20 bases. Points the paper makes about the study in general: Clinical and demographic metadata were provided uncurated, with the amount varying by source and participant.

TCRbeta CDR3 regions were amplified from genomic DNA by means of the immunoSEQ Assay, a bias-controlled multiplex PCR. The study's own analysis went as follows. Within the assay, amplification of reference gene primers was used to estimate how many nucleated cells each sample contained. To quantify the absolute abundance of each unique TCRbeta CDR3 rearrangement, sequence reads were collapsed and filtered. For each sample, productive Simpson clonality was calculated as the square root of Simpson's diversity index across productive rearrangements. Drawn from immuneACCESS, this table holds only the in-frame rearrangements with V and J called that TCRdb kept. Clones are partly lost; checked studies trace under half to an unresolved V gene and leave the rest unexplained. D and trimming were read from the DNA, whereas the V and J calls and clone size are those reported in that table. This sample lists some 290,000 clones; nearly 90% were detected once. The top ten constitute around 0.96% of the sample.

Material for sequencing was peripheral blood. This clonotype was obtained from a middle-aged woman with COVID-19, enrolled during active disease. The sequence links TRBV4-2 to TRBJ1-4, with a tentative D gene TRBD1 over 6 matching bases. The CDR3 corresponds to CASSPRAAGVGEKLFF. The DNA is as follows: TGTGCCAGCAGCCCGCGAGCCGCAGGGGTCGGGGAAAAACTGTTTTTT.